This TCR beta chain was captured in a study of control samples from healthy donors and cancer patients. Profiling relied on immunoSEQ multiplex PCR, and the TCRdb table lists in-frame clones only, not all of them. The data hold several thousand clones, with around four fifths observed a single time. Trimming pared 3 bases from V and 8 bases from J, leaving 14 bases between. The CDR3 runs to 14 residues. Germline V gene sequence: CDR1 SGHDT, CDR2 YYEEEE. The rearrangement joins TRBV5-6 to TRBJ1-4; D not resolved. This TCR was sampled from a female donor with lung cancer. The specimen sequenced was formalin-fixed, paraffin-embedded tissue. CDR3 coding DNA: TGTGCCAGCAGCTCATTGAGGGTGGGGGAAAAACTGTTTTTT. Protein: CASSSLRVGEKLFF.